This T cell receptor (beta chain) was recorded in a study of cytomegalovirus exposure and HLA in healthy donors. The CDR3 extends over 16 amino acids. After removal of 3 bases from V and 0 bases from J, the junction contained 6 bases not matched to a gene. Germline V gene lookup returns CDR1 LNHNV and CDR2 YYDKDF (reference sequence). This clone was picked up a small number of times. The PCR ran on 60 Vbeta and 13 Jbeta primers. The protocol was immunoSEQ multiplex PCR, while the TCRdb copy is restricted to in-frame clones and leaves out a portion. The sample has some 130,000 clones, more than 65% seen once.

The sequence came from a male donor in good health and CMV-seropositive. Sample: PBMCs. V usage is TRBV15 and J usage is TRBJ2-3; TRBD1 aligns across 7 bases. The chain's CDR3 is CATSRGVDRSTDTQYF. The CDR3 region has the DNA TGTGCCACCAGCAGGGGGGTGGACAGGAGCACAGATACGCAGTATTTT.